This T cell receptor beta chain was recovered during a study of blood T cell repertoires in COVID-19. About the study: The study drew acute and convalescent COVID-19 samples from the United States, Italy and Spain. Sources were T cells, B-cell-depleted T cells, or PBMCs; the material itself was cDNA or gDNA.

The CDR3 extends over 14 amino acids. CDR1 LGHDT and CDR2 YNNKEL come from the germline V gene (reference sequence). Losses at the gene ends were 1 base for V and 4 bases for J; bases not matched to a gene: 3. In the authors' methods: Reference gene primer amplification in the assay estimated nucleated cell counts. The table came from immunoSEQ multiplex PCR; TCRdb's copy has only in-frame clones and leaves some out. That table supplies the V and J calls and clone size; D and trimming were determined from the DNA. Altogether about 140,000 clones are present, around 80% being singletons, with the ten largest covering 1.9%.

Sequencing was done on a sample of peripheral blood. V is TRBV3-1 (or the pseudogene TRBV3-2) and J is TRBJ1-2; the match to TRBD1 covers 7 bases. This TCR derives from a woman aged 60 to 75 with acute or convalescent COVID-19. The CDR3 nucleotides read TGTGCCAGCAGCCAAGCAACAGGGGTCTATGGCTACACCTTC. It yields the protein CASSQATGVYGYTF.